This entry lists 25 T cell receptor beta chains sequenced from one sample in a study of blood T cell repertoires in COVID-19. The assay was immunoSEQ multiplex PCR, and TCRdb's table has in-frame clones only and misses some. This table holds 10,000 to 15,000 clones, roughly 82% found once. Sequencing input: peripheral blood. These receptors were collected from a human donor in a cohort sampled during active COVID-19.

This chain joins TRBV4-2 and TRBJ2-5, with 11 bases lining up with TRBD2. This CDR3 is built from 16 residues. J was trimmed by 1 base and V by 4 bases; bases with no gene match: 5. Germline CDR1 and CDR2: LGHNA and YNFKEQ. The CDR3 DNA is TGTGCCAGCAGCCGGTCCGGGACTAGCGGCCAAGAGACCCAGTACTTC. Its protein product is CASSRSGTSGQETQYF.

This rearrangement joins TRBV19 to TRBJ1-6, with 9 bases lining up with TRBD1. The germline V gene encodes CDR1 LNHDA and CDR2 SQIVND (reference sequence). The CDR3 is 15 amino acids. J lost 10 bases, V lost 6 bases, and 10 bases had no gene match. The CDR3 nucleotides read TGTGCCAGTAGCCCAGGGACAGGGAATTACTCACCCCTCCACTTT. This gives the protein CASSPGTGNYSPLHF.

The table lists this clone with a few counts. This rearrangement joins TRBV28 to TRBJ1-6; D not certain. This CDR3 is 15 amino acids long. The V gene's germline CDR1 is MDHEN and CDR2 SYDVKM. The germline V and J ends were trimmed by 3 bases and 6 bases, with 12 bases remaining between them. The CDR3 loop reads CASSFPVASNSPLHF. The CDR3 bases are TGTGCCAGCAGTTTCCCGGTAGCCTCTAATTCACCCCTCCACTTT.

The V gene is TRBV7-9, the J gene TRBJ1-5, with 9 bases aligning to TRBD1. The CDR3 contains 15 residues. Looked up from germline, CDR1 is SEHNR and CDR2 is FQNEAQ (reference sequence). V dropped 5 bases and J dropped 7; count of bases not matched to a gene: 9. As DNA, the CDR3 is TGTGCCAGCAGCCGATGGACAGGGGAGCAACAGCCCCAGCATTTT. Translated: CASSRWTGEQQPQHF.

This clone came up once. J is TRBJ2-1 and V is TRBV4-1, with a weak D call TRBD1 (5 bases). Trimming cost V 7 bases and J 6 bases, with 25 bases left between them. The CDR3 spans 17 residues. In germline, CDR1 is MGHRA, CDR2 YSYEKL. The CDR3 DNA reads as TGCGCCAGCAAGCCAAGATTATTCCGGACAAATTTCAATGAGCAGTTCTTC. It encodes CASKPRLFRTNFNEQFF.

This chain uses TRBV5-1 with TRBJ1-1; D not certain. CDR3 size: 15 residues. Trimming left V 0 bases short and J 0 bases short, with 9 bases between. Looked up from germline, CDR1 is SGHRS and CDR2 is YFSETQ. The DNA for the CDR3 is TGCGCCAGCAGCTTGGATGGAGGAATGAACACTGAAGCTTTCTTT. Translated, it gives CASSLDGGMNTEAFF.

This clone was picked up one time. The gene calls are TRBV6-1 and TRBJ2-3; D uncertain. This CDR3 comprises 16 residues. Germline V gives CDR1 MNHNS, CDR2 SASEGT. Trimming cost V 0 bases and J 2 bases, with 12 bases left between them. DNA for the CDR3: TGTGCCAGCAGTGAAGCCCCACCGGTTAACACAGATACGCAGTATTTT. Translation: CASSEAPPVNTDTQYF.

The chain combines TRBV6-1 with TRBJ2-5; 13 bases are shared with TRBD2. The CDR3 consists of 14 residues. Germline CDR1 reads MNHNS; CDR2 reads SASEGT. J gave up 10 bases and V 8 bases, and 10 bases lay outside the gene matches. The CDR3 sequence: CASGRTSGGEDQYF. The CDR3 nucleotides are TGTGCCAGCGGCCGGACTAGCGGGGGAGAGGACCAGTACTTC.

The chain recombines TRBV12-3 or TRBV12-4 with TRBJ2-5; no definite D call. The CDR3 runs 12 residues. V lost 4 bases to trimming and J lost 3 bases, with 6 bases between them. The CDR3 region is CASSSLEETQYF. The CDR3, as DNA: TGTGCCAGCAGTTCCCTCGAAGAGACCCAGTACTTC.

The CDR3 reads CASSLARFRGYNSPLHF. The CDR3 DNA reads as TGTGCCAGCAGCTTGGCCCGCTTTAGGGGCTATAATTCACCCCTCCACTTT. This sequence joins TRBV5-6 and TRBJ1-6, with a possible D match to TRBD1 (5 bases). Trimming cost V 0 bases and J 3 bases, with 13 bases left between them. From germline, CDR1 is SGHDT and CDR2 YYEEEE. CDR3 length: 17 amino acids. The full variable domain, completed using reference TRBV5-6 and TRBJ1-6, is DAGVTQSPTHLIKTRGQQVTLRCSPKSGHDTVSWYQQALGQGPQFIFQYYEEEERQRGNFPDRFSGHQFPNYSSELNVNALLLGDSALYLCASSLARFRGYNSPLHFGNGTRLTVT.

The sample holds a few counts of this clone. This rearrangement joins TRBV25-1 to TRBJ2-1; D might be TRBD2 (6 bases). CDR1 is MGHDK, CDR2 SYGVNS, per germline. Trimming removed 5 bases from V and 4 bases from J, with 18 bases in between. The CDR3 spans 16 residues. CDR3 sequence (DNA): TGTGCCAGCAGTATATCCGGGGGTACAGGATACAATGAGCAGTTCTTC. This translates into CASSISGGTGYNEQFF.

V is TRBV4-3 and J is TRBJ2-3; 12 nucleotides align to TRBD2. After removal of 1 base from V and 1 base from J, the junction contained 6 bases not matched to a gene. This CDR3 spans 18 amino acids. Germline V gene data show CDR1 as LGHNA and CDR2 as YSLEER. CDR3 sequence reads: CASSQGTSGDRGTDTQYF. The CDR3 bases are TGCGCCAGCAGCCAAGGGACTAGCGGGGACCGGGGCACAGATACGCAGTATTTT.

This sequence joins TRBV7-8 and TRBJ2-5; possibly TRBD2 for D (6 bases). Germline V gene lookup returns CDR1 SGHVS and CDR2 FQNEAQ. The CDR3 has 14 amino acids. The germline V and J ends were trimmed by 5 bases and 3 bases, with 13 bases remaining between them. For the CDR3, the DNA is TGTGCCAGCAGCCCTAGATGGAGGGAAGAGACCCAGTACTTC. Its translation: CASSPRWREETQYF.

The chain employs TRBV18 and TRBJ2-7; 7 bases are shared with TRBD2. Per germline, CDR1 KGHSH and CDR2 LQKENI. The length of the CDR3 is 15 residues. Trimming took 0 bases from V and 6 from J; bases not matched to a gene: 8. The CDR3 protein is CASSPPQGGVGEQYF. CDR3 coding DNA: TGTGCCAGCTCACCACCCCAGGGAGGGGTTGGCGAGCAGTACTTC.

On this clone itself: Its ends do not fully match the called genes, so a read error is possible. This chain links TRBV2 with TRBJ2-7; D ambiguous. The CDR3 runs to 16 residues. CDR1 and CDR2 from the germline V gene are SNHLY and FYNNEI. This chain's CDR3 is CASSEVSQRTSYGQYF. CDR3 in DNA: TGTGCCAGCAGTGAAGTATCCCAGCGTACCTCCTACGGGCAGTACTTC.

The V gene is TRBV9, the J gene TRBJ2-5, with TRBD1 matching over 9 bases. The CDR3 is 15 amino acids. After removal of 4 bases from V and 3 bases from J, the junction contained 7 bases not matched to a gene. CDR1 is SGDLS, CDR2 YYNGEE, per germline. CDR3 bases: TGTGCCAGCAGCATAGGGGGACAGGGCGAAGAGACCCAGTACTTC. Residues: CASSIGGQGEETQYF.

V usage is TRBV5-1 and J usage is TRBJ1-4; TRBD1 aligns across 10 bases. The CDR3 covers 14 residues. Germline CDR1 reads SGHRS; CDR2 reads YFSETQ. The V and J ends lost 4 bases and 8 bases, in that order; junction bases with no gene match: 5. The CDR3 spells CASSPGQGDEKLFF. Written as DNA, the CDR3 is TGCGCCAGCAGCCCCGGACAGGGGGACGAAAAACTGTTTTTT.

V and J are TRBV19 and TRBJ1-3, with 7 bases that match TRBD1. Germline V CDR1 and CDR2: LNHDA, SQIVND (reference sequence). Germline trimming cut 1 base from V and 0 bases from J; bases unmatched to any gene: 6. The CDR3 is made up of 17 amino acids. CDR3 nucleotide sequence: TGTGCCAGTAGTATAGCGGGACAGAGGGTCTCTGGAAACACCATATATTTT. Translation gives CASSIAGQRVSGNTIYF.

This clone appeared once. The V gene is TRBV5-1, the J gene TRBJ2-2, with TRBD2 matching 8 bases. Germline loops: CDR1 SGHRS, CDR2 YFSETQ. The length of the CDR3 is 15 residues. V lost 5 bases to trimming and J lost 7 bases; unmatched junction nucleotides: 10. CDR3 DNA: TGCGCCAGCAGTCTCCGGGGGGGCCGGGACGGGGAGCTGTTTTTT. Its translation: CASSLRGGRDGELFF. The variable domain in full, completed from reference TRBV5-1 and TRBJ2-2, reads KAGVTQTPRYLIKTRGQQVTLSCSPISGHRSVSWYQQTPGQGLQFLFEYFSETQRNKGNFPGRFSGRQFSNSRSEMNVSTLELGDSALYLCASSLRGGRDGELFFGEGSRLTVL.

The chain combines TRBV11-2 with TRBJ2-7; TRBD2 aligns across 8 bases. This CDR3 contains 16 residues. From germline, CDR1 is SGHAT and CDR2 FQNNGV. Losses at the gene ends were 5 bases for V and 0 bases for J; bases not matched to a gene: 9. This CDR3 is CASSPGISGASYEQYF. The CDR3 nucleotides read TGTGCCAGCAGCCCGGGCATTAGCGGGGCCTCCTACGAGCAGTACTTC.

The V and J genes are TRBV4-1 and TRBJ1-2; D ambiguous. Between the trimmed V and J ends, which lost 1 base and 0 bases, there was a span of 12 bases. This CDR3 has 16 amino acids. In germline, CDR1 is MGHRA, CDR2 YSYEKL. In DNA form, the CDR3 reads TGCGCCAGCAGCCAAGGAGACATTAGAGCTAACTATGGCTACACCTTC. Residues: CASSQGDIRANYGYTF.

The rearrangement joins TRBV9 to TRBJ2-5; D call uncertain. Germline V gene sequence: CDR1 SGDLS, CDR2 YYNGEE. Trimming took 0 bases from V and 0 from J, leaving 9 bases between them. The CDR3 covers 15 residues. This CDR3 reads CASSVENMYQETQYF. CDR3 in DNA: TGTGCCAGCAGCGTAGAGAACATGTACCAAGAGACCCAGTACTTC.

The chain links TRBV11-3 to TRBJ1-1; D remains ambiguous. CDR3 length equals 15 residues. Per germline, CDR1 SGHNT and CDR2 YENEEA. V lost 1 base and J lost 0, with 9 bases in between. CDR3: CASSLGPQMNTEAFF. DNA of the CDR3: TGTGCCAGCAGCTTAGGCCCACAGATGAACACTGAAGCTTTCTTT.

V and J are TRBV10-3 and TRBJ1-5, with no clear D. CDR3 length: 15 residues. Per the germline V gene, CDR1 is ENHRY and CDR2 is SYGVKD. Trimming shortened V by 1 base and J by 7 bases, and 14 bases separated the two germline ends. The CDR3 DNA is TGTGCCATCAGTGAGTTGGGTGAAGGGAGGCAGCCCCAGCATTTT. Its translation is CAISELGEGRQPQHF.

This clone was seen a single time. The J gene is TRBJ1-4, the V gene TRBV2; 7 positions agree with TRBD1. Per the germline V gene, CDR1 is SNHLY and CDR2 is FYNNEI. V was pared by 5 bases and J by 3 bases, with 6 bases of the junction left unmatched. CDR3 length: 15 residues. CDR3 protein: CASSPQQGSNEKLFF. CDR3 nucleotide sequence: TGTGCCAGCAGTCCACAACAGGGGTCTAATGAAAAACTGTTTTTT.